This TCR beta chain was identified in a study of T cell responses to AZD1222 COVID-19 vaccine. J was trimmed by 7 bases and V by 3 bases; bases with no gene match: 2. Germline lookup yields CDR1 MNHEY and CDR2 SMNVEV (reference sequence). CDR3 length: 14 amino acids. Sequencing used immunoSEQ multiplex PCR; TCRdb keeps in-frame clones, though not all of them. Counted here are 210,000 or so clones, approximately 94% occurring once; the ten biggest clones make up around 1%. The material was peripheral blood, obtained on day 0 of MenACWY control vaccination. The chain employs TRBV27 and TRBJ2-2; 10 bases align to TRBD2. The TCR originated in an adult in good health. The CDR3 region has the DNA TGTGCCAGCAGTTTGAAGCGGGGGGGCGGGGAGCTGTTTTTT. The encoded protein is CASSLKRGGGELFF.